The entry below describes one T cell receptor (beta chain). The antigen it binds to is not known. No much larger clone exists at a distance of one base, and base qualities are not known. Trimming accounts for 6 bases at V and 5 bases at J, while the number of junction bases matched to no gene is 0. Sequences LNHDA (CDR1) and SQIVND (CDR2) are obtained from the germline V gene (reference sequence). The CDR3 numbers 12 residues from cysteine through phenylalanine. Of the read, only the CDR3 DNA is kept; its 36 bases are in frame from base 1. Whole blood was collected in K2EDTA tubes by collaborating institutions according to the institutions' own protocols. For TCRbeta analysis, collaborators shipped samples as frozen whole blood, isolated PBMCs, or DNA extracted from either of those sample types. TCRbeta CDR3 regions were amplified from genomic DNA by means of the immunoSEQ Assay, a bias-controlled multiplex PCR. As for the original processing: The number of nucleated cells in each sample was estimated by amplification of reference gene primers within the assay. To quantify the absolute abundance of each unique TCRbeta CDR3 rearrangement, sequence reads were collapsed and filtered. Productive Simpson clonality was computed per sample as the square root of Simpson's diversity index over productive rearrangements. In its TCRdb copy, this immuneACCESS table keeps in-frame sequences only and misses some clones. Where compared with another copy, unresolved V genes explain less than half of these, and the others have no known cause. The D gene and trimming were derived from the DNA, and the V and J assignments and clone size from that table. This sample lists 200,000 to 250,000 clones; around 88% were detected once. The ten largest account for 1.5% of the sample.

This entry belongs to a study of blood T cell repertoires in COVID-19 (TCRdb year 2020). In terms of the full investigation: The collaborator samples originated in the United States, Italy and Spain and spanned the acute and convalescent phases of COVID-19. Deeply sampled blood TCRbeta repertoires from subjects exposed to, actively infected with, or recovered from COVID-19 were included in the dataset. Samples came from the ongoing ImmuneRACE study (first 160 participants) plus 1,254 subjects from 6 global collaborators. Nearly every sample came with metadata listing a de-identified subject ID, COVID-19 status, age in years and sex. HLA class I and class II types, where available, came from metadata supplied by the sample provider rather than from assay-based typing. The repertoires were released in a freely available public database intended as a resource for research on the immune response to SARS-CoV-2. The material from the prospective study consisted of cDNA or gDNA derived from T cells, B-cell-depleted T cells, or PBMCs. Beyond this particular receptor, the publication reports: The quantity of clinical and demographic metadata differed by source and by participant and was supplied without curation.

The sample consisted of peripheral blood. The rearranged segments are TRBV19 and TRBJ2-3; 9 bases in the middle match TRBD2. The clonotype comes from a man aged 18 to 29 with active or convalescent COVID-19. The base sequence is TGTGCCAGTAGACTAGCGGGAGATACGCAGTATTTT. It translates to CASRLAGDTQYF.